This record covers a single T cell receptor beta chain. This specimen belongs to a study of control samples from healthy donors and cancer patients. The table came from immunoSEQ multiplex PCR; TCRdb's copy has only in-frame clones and leaves some out. This table has about 95,000 clones, about 85% appearing once. V lost 1 base and J 4 bases, leaving 8 bases between the germline ends. The CDR3 contains 14 residues. Germline loops: CDR1 LGHDT, CDR2 YNNKEL (reference sequence). The chain recombines TRBV3-1 (or the pseudogene TRBV3-2) with TRBJ1-3; D gene unclear. The sequencing sample was made of blood. This receptor was identified in a man younger than 45 in good health. The DNA for the CDR3 is TGTGCCAGCAGCCAAGGAGTGCGAGGAAACACCATATATTTT. It translates to CASSQGVRGNTIYF.